These T cell receptor beta chains were read from a single sample in a study of CD8+CD57+ T cells in acquired aplastic anemia. MiXCR, applied by TCRdb to the reads, yields one record per CDR3 protein. The table has a few hundred thousand distinct CDR3 sequences, 45% to 65% seen once. The material sequenced was sorted CD4+, CD8+, or CD8+CD57+ T cells (not recorded which) from PBMCs. The origin of the receptors is a human donor with aplastic anemia. CDR3s leave out the opening cysteine and the closing phenylalanine or tryptophan. Each record gives: V gene, CDR3 protein.

TRBV7-6 | ASSKGQGLTDTQY
TRBV5-1 | ASSSPGQGMNTEAF
TRBV18 | ASSPQAGDNEQF
TRBV24-1 | ATSEEQEAFETQY
TRBV5-1 | ASSLGRAGGDAF
TRBV5-6 | ASSLIGTSPDTQY
TRBV20-1 | SAYPTRRGVDEQY
TRBV29-1 | SVSDSGVLGSYEQY
TRBV20-1 | SARDEVGNYGYT
TRBV7-8 | ASSFLAGPGTQETQY
TRBV29-1 | SVEEGTVAGYGYT
TRBV11-2 | ASSLTSGLQDTQY
TRBV6-5 | ASTRAISEQY
TRBV19 | ASSIPGSVTGELF
TRBV9 | ASSVGSPTDEQF
TRBV7-9 | ASSFGGGGSYEQY
TRBV5-1 | ASSVSGGKSYEQY
TRBV24-1 | ATDSGGQGRATEAF
TRBV5-1 | ASKLRDTQY
TRBV11-1 | ASSTAPGNEQF
TRBV5-1 | ASSLLKGLRETQY
TRBV10-3 | AASRLAGNTGELF
TRBV7-3 | ASSLAGGPGDEQY
TRBV19 | ASSNGQNNSPLH
TRBV7-9 | ASSQDERSGQQETQY
TRBV18 | ASSPLDRSYEQY
TRBV20-1 | SAGEEDGYT
TRBV6-5 | ASSAGHPETQY
TRBV7-2 | ASSRGGGLART
TRBV3-1 | ASSPDSYYGYTIY
TRBV5-1 | ASSLEAGATEAF
TRBV7-8 | ASSIYLCSGAQGGETQY
TRBV6-1 | ASSDKRTNTEAF
TRBV10-3 | AITKSWDLYGYT
TRBV10-3 | AIRIQGMNTEAF
TRBV5-6 | ASSLGFNQPQH
TRBV6-1 | ASSALPGRETQY
TRBV5-1 | ASSLATGGSYEQY
TRBV2 | ASRPKQGARSRETQY
TRBV7-8 | ASSLVRYEQY
TRBV24-1 | ATSEAGQGNNEQF
TRBV5-5 | ASSLGPRGGVSTEAF
TRBV20-1 | SASSGGGTQY
TRBV3-1 | ASSPGAWPPGNEQF
TRBV20-1 | SASTPKGYT
TRBV6-5 | ASRPDNYGYT
TRBV6-2/TRBV6-3 | ASRDTSGRWNEQF
TRBV10-3 | AISEMGEGQPQH
TRBV20-1 | SARRIGLLGDNEQF
TRBV6-1 | ASSAGTGNFYGYT